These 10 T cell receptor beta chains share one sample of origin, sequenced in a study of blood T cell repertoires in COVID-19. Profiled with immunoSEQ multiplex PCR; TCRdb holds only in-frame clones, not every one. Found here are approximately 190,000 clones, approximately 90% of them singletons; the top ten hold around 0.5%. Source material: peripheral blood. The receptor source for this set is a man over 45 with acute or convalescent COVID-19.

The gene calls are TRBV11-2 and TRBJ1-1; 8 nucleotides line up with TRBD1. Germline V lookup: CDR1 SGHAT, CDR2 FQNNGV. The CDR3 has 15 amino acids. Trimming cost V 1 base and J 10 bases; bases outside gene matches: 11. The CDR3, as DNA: TGTGCCAGCAGCTTAGGAGCAGGGGGCAGGGATGGAGCTTTCTTT. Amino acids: CASSLGAGGRDGAFF.

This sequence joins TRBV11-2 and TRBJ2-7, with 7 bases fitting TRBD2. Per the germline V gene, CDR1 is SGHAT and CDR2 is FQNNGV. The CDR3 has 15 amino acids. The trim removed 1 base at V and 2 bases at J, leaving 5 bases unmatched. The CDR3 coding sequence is TGTGCCAGCAGCTTAGTGAGTGGGACTACCTACGAGCAGTACTTC. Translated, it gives CASSLVSGTTYEQYF.

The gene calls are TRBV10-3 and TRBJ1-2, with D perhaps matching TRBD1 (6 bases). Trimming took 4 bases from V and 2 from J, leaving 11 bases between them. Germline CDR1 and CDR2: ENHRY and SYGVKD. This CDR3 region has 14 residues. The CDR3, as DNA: TGTGCCATCAGTGGCAGGGGTGAGAACTATGGCTACACCTTC. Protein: CAISGRGENYGYTF.

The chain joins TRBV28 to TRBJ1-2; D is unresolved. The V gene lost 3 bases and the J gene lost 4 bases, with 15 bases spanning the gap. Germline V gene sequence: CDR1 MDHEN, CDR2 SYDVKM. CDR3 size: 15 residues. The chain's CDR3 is CASSFYRPFGYGYTF. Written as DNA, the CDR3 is TGTGCCAGCAGTTTTTACAGACCTTTTGGCTATGGCTACACCTTC.

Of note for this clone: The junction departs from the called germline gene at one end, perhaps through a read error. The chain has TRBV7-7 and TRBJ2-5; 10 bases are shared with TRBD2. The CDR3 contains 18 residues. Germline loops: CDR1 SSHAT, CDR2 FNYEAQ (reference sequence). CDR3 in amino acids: CASSPRSGFLAGEETQYF. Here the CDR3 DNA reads TGTGCTAGCAGCCCGAGATCTGGGTTCCTAGCGGGGGAAGAGACCCAGTACTTC.

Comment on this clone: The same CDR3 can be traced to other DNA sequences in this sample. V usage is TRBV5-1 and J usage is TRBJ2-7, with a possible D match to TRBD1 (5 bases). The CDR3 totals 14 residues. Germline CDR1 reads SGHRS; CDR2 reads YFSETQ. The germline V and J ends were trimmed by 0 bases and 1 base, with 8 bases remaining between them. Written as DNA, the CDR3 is TGCGCCAGCAGCTTGGCCGCAGGGTCCTACGAGCAGTACTTC. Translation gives CASSLAAGSYEQYF. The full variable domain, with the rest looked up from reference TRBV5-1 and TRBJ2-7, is KAGVTQTPRYLIKTRGQQVTLSCSPISGHRSVSWYQQTPGQGLQFLFEYFSETQRNKGNFPGRFSGRQFSNSRSEMNVSTLELGDSALYLCASSLAAGSYEQYFGPGTRLTVT.

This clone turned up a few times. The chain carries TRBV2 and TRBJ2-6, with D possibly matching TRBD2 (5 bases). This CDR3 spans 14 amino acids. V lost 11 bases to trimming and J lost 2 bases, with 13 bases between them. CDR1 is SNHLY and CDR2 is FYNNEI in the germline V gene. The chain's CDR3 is CAGGTNPGANVLTF. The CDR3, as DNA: TGTGCCGGAGGAACCAACCCTGGGGCCAACGTCCTGACTTTC.

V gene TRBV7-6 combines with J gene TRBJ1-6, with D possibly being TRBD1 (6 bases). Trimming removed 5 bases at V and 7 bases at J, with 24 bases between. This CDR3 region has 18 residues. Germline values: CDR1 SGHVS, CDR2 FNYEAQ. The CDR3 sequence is CASSPTTLQGLRNSPLHF. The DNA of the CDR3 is TGTGCCAGCAGCCCAACCACTCTACAGGGATTGAGGAATTCACCCCTCCACTTT.

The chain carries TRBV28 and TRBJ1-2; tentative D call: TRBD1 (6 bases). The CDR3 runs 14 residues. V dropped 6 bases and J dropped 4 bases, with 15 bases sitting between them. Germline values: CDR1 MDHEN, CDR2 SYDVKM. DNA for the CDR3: TGTGCCAGCAGGGGGGCGAGGAAATTCTATGGCTACACCTTC. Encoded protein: CASRGARKFYGYTF.

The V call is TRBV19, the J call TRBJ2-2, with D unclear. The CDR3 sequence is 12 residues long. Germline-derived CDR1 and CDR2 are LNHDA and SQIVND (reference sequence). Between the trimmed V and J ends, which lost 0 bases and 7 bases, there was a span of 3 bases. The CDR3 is CASSIERGELFF. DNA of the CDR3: TGTGCCAGTAGTATAGAGCGCGGGGAGCTGTTTTTT.